This T cell receptor beta chain came from a study of T cell repertoires in cytomegalovirus infection. In the study overall: CMV epitopes that were recently identified and HLA-C-restricted were used alongside well-studied HLA-B-restricted ones. Shared public TCR beta signatures pointed to both CMV infection and a matching HLA type.

This clonotype was seen many times. The antigen is unknown. Using its own MiXCR run on the reads, TCRdb lists one record per CDR3 protein. The sample lists about 110,000 distinct CDR3 sequences; 25% to 30% were seen once. The receptor comes from a human donor in good health (CMV status not recorded). Some clones in this sample may be carry-over from other donors' samples. Sample: CD8+ T cells from cultured PBMCs, taken from culture after CMV antigen stimulation.

The CDR3 nucleotides read TGTGCCAGTCAATCCGAAAACTCCTACGAGCAGTACTTC. It specifies CASQSENSYEQYF. The rearrangement links TRBV10-3 to TRBJ2-7, with D uncertain. Germline values: CDR1 ENHRY, CDR2 SYGVKD. The CDR3 runs to 13 residues. V was pared by 10 bases and J by 0 bases, with 13 bases between.